The 29 T cell receptor beta chains given below trace back to one sample, sequenced in a study of technical replicates of blood from a handful of donors. Measured with immunoSEQ multiplex PCR; TCRdb has only the in-frame clones, and not every one. The sample has more than 65,000 clones, over 90% seen once; the top ten hold roughly 0.25%. Sample: T cells isolated from PBMCs. Every receptor here comes from a human donor in good health.

The V gene is TRBV4-2, the J gene TRBJ2-5; the D gene is possibly TRBD2 (5 bases). The V gene lost 6 bases and the J gene lost 1 base, with 18 bases spanning the gap. The CDR3 is 16 residues long. Germline CDR1 and CDR2: LGHNA and YNFKEQ. The CDR3 here is CASSGSTGSGQETQYF. The CDR3 nucleotides read TGTGCCAGCAGTGGTTCGACGGGGAGTGGCCAAGAGACCCAGTACTTC.

V usage is TRBV5-1 and J usage is TRBJ2-1; 8 bases map to TRBD2. The CDR3 consists of 16 residues. Trimming took 2 bases from V and 7 from J; bases not matched to a gene: 11. Germline-derived CDR1 and CDR2 are SGHRS and YFSETQ. DNA for the CDR3: TGCGCCAGCAGCTTTTTGGGACTAGGGCTAGCGAATGAGCAGTTCTTC. It codes for CASSFLGLGLANEQFF.

The chain combines TRBV9 with TRBJ2-7; D is undetermined. This CDR3 comprises 14 residues. V was pared by 0 bases and J by 0 bases, with 7 bases between. Germline V gene lookup returns CDR1 SGDLS and CDR2 YYNGEE. The CDR3 sequence: CASSVDLSSYEQYF. The CDR3 DNA is TGTGCCAGCAGCGTAGATCTTAGCTCCTACGAGCAGTACTTC.

The chain carries TRBV15 and TRBJ2-3; D is unresolved. Germline V gene lookup returns CDR1 LNHNV and CDR2 YYDKDF (reference sequence). There are 17 residues in the CDR3. The V gene lost 1 base and the J gene lost 0 bases, with 14 bases spanning the gap. This CDR3 reads CATSRGSAGSSTDTQYF. The CDR3 DNA sequence: TGTGCCACCAGCAGAGGATCCGCAGGTTCTAGCACAGATACGCAGTATTTT.

The chain joins TRBV6-6 to TRBJ2-5; the match to TRBD1 covers 10 bases. With V trimmed by 6 bases and J by 8 bases, 9 bases remained unmatched. There are 14 residues in the CDR3. Germline CDR1 MNHNY, CDR2 SVGAGI (reference sequence). The CDR3 reads CASRMGQGIPTQYF. CDR3 sequence (DNA): TGTGCCAGCAGGATGGGACAGGGGATCCCAACCCAGTACTTC.

The chain is built from TRBV14 and TRBJ2-7; TRBD2 matches 14 bases. Per the germline V gene, CDR1 is SGHDN and CDR2 is FVKESK. This CDR3 comprises 15 residues. V dropped 4 bases and J dropped 5; count of bases not matched to a gene: 4. This CDR3 reads CASSPGLAGVNEQYF. CDR3 coding DNA: TGTGCCAGCAGCCCGGGACTAGCGGGAGTGAACGAGCAGTACTTC.

This chain connects TRBV27 to TRBJ2-2; D uncertain. This CDR3 region has 13 residues. CDR1 and CDR2 (germline): MNHEY, SMNVEV (reference sequence). The V end lost 5 bases, the J end lost 5 bases, and 9 bases lay between the germline ends. The CDR3 spells CASSTVFTGELFF. As DNA, the CDR3 is TGTGCCAGCAGTACAGTCTTTACCGGGGAGCTGTTTTTT.

This clone was observed a single time. This chain connects TRBV28 to TRBJ2-5; the match to TRBD1 covers 7 bases. The CDR3 runs to 14 residues. Trimming removed 6 bases from V and 2 bases from J; junction bases left unmatched: 6. CDR1 is MDHEN, CDR2 SYDVKM, per germline. CDR3 DNA sequence: TGTGCCAGCAGCCAAGGGACAGTGCAAGAGACCCAGTACTTC. Translating gives CASSQGTVQETQYF.

The V call is TRBV5-1, the J call TRBJ2-3; 7 positions agree with TRBD1. Looked up from germline, CDR1 is SGHRS and CDR2 is YFSETQ. Losses at the gene ends were 0 bases for V and 6 bases for J; bases not matched to a gene: 4. This CDR3 region has 14 residues. This CDR3 reads CASSLEGARDTQYF. CDR3 nucleotide sequence: TGCGCCAGCAGCTTGGAGGGGGCGCGGGATACGCAGTATTTT.

The chain's CDR3 is CASSEWGGGVEVQGANIQYF. CDR3 DNA sequence: TGTGCCAGCAGTGAATGGGGGGGTGGTGTGGAGGTTCAGGGGGCAAACATTCAGTACTTC. This chain connects TRBV6-1 to TRBJ2-4; D is perhaps TRBD1 (8 bases). Trimming cost V 2 bases and J 6 bases, with 29 bases left between them. In germline, CDR1 is MNHNS, CDR2 SASEGT. The CDR3 is 20 residues long.

This clone was recorded only once. The chain carries TRBV28 and TRBJ2-7, with a possible D match to TRBD2 (6 bases). The CDR3 is made up of 15 amino acids. In germline, CDR1 is MDHEN, CDR2 SYDVKM. Trimming cost V 5 bases and J 4 bases, with 18 bases left between them. The CDR3 region is CASSMRGDPGYEQYF. The CDR3 region has the DNA TGTGCCAGCAGTATGCGGGGCGATCCGGGTTACGAGCAGTACTTC.

The chain is built from TRBV2 and TRBJ2-7; 7 bases map to TRBD2. V dropped 4 bases and J dropped 4; count of bases not matched to a gene: 16. This CDR3 has 17 residues. Germline V CDR1 and CDR2: SNHLY, FYNNEI. CDR3 sequence: CASSVGRVGSPFYEQYF. The CDR3 bases are TGTGCCAGCAGTGTAGGGAGGGTGGGCTCACCCTTTTACGAGCAGTACTTC.

The rearrangement joins TRBV4-2 to TRBJ2-1; the match to TRBD2 covers 9 bases. The CDR3 consists of 16 residues. Germline lookup yields CDR1 LGHNA and CDR2 YNFKEQ. Germline trimming cut 4 bases from V and 8 bases from J; bases unmatched to any gene: 12. The CDR3 reads CASSLGAGGEIDEQFF. CDR3 DNA sequence: TGTGCCAGCAGCCTTGGCGCGGGGGGGGAAATCGATGAGCAGTTCTTC.

The chain uses TRBV19 and TRBJ1-5; 7 bases are shared with TRBD1. The germline V gene has CDR1 LNHDA and CDR2 SQIVND (reference sequence). The CDR3 is 13 amino acids. Trimming took 10 bases from V and 5 from J; bases not matched to a gene: 8. The CDR3 DNA reads as TGTGCCACCAAGGACAGGCCGGATCAGCCCCAGCATTTT. Its protein is CATKDRPDQPQHF.

The chain recombines TRBV5-1 with TRBJ2-3; D is unresolved. There are 14 residues in the CDR3. The ends were cut back, 4 bases at V and 6 bases at J, with 15 bases in the middle. Germline V CDR1 and CDR2: SGHRS, YFSETQ. Here the CDR3 reads CASSLMSEADTQYF. The CDR3 DNA sequence: TGCGCCAGCAGCCTGATGAGCGAGGCGGATACGCAGTATTTT.

The rearrangement uses TRBV10-3 and TRBJ2-7, with 9 bases fitting TRBD2. The V and J ends lost 3 bases and 4 bases, in that order; junction bases with no gene match: 4. Germline V CDR1 and CDR2: ENHRY, SYGVKD. This CDR3 contains 14 residues. The DNA of the CDR3 is TGTGCCATCAGTGATCTGACTAGCGGTTACGAGCAGTACTTC. Protein: CAISDLTSGYEQYF.

The chain couples TRBV28 to TRBJ1-4, with unresolved D. The V and J ends lost 4 bases and 7 bases respectively, with 10 bases between them. The CDR3 extends over 13 amino acids. Germline CDR1 MDHEN, CDR2 SYDVKM. DNA for the CDR3: TGTGCCAGCAGTTCCCCGCCGAGTGAAAAACTGTTTTTT. Amino acid sequence: CASSSPPSEKLFF. Full variable domain (rest looked up from reference TRBV28 and TRBJ1-4): DVKVTQSSRYLVKRTGEKVFLECVQDMDHENMFWYRQDPGLGLRLIYFSYDVKMKEKGDIPEGYSVSREKKERFSLILESASTNQTSMYLCASSSPPSEKLFFGSGTQLSVL.

The J gene is TRBJ1-2, the V gene TRBV18, with 7 bases identical to TRBD1. Looked up from germline, CDR1 is KGHSH and CDR2 is LQKENI. V shed 3 bases, J shed 6 bases, and the junction held 7 bases outside the gene matches. This CDR3 is 14 amino acids long. The CDR3 protein is CASSPPGQKDGYTF. For the CDR3, the DNA is TGTGCCAGCTCACCCCCGGGACAGAAGGATGGCTACACCTTC.

This chain links TRBV29-1 with TRBJ2-7; 8 bases are shared with TRBD1. This CDR3 contains 12 residues. Germline CDR1 and CDR2: SQVTM and ANQGSEA. V lost 6 bases, J lost 6 bases, and 7 bases stayed unmatched. CDR3 region: CSVRTGQSEQYF. CDR3 in DNA: TGCAGCGTCAGGACAGGGCAGTCCGAGCAGTACTTC.

The CDR3 DNA is TGTGCCAGCAGTCGACAGGGGGCGAGGTATGGCTACACCTTC. It codes for CASSRQGARYGYTF. This rearrangement joins TRBV6-1 to TRBJ1-2, with TRBD1 identical over 10 bases. The germline V gene has CDR1 MNHNS and CDR2 SASEGT. The CDR3 is 14 residues long. V shed 5 bases and J 5 bases; nucleotides not matched to a gene: 5.

The genes are TRBV15 and TRBJ2-1; no clear D gene. The ends were cut back, 0 bases at V and 3 bases at J, with 9 bases in the middle. CDR3 size: 15 residues. In germline, CDR1 is LNHNV, CDR2 YYDKDF (reference sequence). The CDR3: CATSRDPNSYNEQFF. Written as DNA, the CDR3 is TGTGCCACCAGCAGAGATCCGAACAGCTACAATGAGCAGTTCTTC.

CDR3 nucleotide sequence: TGTGCCAGTAGTGGGACCGGGACTCAGACCCAGTACTTC. Translated, it gives CASSGTGTQTQYF. V and J are TRBV19 and TRBJ2-5, with D maybe TRBD2 (6 bases). The V gene lost 5 bases and the J gene lost 6 bases, with 13 bases spanning the gap. The CDR3 covers 13 residues. The germline CDR1 and CDR2 sequences are LNHDA and SQIVND (reference sequence).

The genes are TRBV14 and TRBJ2-3; TRBD1 matches 8 bases. This CDR3 region has 16 residues. Trimming removed 5 bases from V and 3 bases from J; junction bases left unmatched: 10. The germline gives CDR1 SGHDN, CDR2 FVKESK. The chain's CDR3 is CASSKRQGFGTDTQYF. The CDR3 DNA sequence: TGTGCCAGCAGCAAACGACAGGGGTTCGGGACAGATACGCAGTATTTT.

J is TRBJ2-2 and V is TRBV10-3; 9 bases map to TRBD2. The V gene's germline CDR1 is ENHRY and CDR2 SYGVKD. CDR3 length: 17 residues. Trimming removed 2 bases from V and 5 bases from J; junction bases left unmatched: 9. The DNA of the CDR3 is TGTGCCATCAGTGAGCAGGCGGGGGGGCCAAGGACCGGGGAGCTGTTTTTT. Protein product: CAISEQAGGPRTGELFF.

The chain has TRBV30 and TRBJ1-2; D ambiguous. CDR3 size: 12 residues. Germline values: CDR1 GTSNPN, CDR2 SVGIG (reference sequence). Trimming pared 3 bases from V and 8 bases from J, leaving 13 bases between. The CDR3 here is CAWRVLTGGYTF. The CDR3 DNA sequence: TGTGCCTGGAGGGTCCTCACGGGGGGCTACACCTTC. The full variable domain, its missing parts supplied by reference TRBV30 and TRBJ1-2, is SQTIHQWPATLVQPVGSPLSLECTVEGTSNPNLYWYRQAAGRGLQLLFYSVGIGQISSEVPQNLSASRPQDRQFILSSKKLLLSDSGFYLCAWRVLTGGYTFGSGTRLTVV.

The chain uses TRBV28 and TRBJ1-2, with 11 bases matching TRBD1. The J segment lost 5 bases and the V segment lost 6 bases, leaving 11 bases of the junction unmatched. Looked up from germline, CDR1 is MDHEN and CDR2 is SYDVKM. CDR3 length: 16 amino acids. The CDR3 DNA is TGTGCCAGCAGCCACGGGACAGGGGGATGGTGGTATGGCTACACCTTC. This gives the protein CASSHGTGGWWYGYTF.

This chain joins TRBV5-1 and TRBJ1-1; D is unclear. From germline, CDR1 is SGHRS and CDR2 YFSETQ. This CDR3 contains 16 residues. V was shortened by 3 bases and J by 1 base, with 16 bases between the two germline ends. The chain's CDR3 is CASSSRAQVRNTEAFF. The CDR3 DNA is TGCGCCAGCAGCTCGCGGGCCCAGGTAAGGAACACTGAAGCTTTCTTT.

The chain is built from TRBV27 and TRBJ1-1, with D possibly TRBD1 on 5 matching bases. Trimming cost V 11 bases and J 6 bases, with 10 bases left between them. Germline CDR1 is MNHEY and CDR2 is SMNVEV (reference sequence). This CDR3 contains 10 residues. CDR3 nucleotide sequence: TGTGCCGCAGGGTCCCCTGAAGCTTTCTTT. Translated, it gives CAAGSPEAFF.

This chain joins TRBV5-1 and TRBJ1-2; 7 positions agree with TRBD1. The germline V gene encodes CDR1 SGHRS and CDR2 YFSETQ. The ends lost 4 bases at V and 6 bases at J; junction bases unmatched: 18. This CDR3 is 17 amino acids long. The CDR3 nucleotides read TGCGCCAGCAGCAGAGGGGACAGTGACATTTCGAAAGATGGCTACACCTTC. Its protein is CASSRGDSDISKDGYTF.